This T cell receptor beta chain was captured in a study of response to subunit inactivated influenza vaccine. This clonotype appeared a few times. TCRdb independently ran MiXCR on the RT-PCR reads; one entry per CDR3 protein. Here the sample spans fewer than 700,000 distinct CDR3 sequences, roughly 13% being singletons. The germline gives CDR1 MNHNS, CDR2 SASEGT. The CDR3 totals 14 residues. With 6 bases clipped from V and 8 bases from J, the junction kept 7 bases outside the gene matches. The rearrangement joins TRBV6-1 to TRBJ1-2; 12 nucleotides agree with TRBD1. The receptor was derived from a man aged 50-59 years who received an inactivated influenza vaccine. Sequenced material: PBMCs from blood, taken more than 35 days after vaccination. CDR3 nucleotides: TGTGCCAGCAGGCAGGGGACAGGGGGCGCAGGCTACACCTTC. It translates to CASRQGTGGAGYTF.